A single sample gave rise to the 3 T cell receptor beta chains below, sequenced in a study of cytomegalovirus exposure and HLA in healthy donors (dated by TCRdb to about 2017). The library was obtained by the immunoSEQ multiplex PCR assay. The multiplex PCR relied on a mix of 60 forward primers for TCR Vbeta segments and 13 reverse primers for TCR Jbeta segments. As stored in TCRdb, this immuneACCESS dataset retains in-frame rearrangements with V and J assigned. A fraction of the clones does not appear; measured against another copy, unresolved V genes explain less than half of the discrepancy, and the remainder lacks a known reason. The sample contains some 130,000 clones, roughly 70% of them found a single time. Of the sample, around 2.9% is held by the ten largest clones. Sequencing input: PBMCs. The receptors shown here come from a man aged 30-40 years in good health and CMV-seronegative.

The V gene is TRBV11-2, the J gene TRBJ2-5, with 8 bases aligning to TRBD2. V trimming: 3 bases; J trimming: 5 bases; junction bases outside the gene matches: 5. CDR1 and CDR2 (germline): SGHAT, FQNNGV. The CDR3 runs 14 residues. As DNA, the CDR3 is TGTGCCAGCAGCTTTTTGGCGGGGGGTGAGACCCAGTACTTC. This translates into CASSFLAGGETQYF.

V is TRBV2 and J is TRBJ2-5; no clear D gene. Germline V lookup: CDR1 SNHLY, CDR2 FYNNEI. This CDR3 region has 15 residues. V lost 4 bases and J lost 3, with 15 bases in between. Written as DNA, the CDR3 is TGTGCCAGCAGTGGTCTATATCGAAGAGAAGAGACCCAGTACTTC. This translates into CASSGLYRREETQYF.

This clone occurred once. The chain uses TRBV7-9 and TRBJ2-2, with 8 nucleotides matching TRBD2. Germline lookup yields CDR1 SEHNR and CDR2 FQNEAQ (reference sequence). V lost 3 bases and J lost 4; bases outside the gene matches: 13. The CDR3 length is 18 residues. In nucleotides, the CDR3 is TGTGCCAGCAGCTTGTGGACTAGCCCCGCTCGAGGCACCGGGGAGCTGTTTTTT. Its protein product is CASSLWTSPARGTGELFF.